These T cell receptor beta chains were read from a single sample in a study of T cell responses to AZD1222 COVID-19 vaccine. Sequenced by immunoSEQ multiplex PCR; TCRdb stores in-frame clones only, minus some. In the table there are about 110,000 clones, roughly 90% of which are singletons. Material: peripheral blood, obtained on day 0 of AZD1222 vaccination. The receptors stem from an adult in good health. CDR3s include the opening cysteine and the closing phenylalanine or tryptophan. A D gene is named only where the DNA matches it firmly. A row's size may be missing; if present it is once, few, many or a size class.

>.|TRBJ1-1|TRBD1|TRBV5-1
CASSLGFDRVNTEAFF
TGCGCCAGCAGCTTGGGGTTTGACAGGGTAAACACTGAAGCTTTCTTT
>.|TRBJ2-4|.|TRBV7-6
CASSPQRTLAKNIQYF
TGTGCCAGCAGCCCGCAGAGGACCCTAGCCAAAAACATTCAGTACTTC
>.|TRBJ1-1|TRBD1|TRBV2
CASSRQGTGNTEAFF
TGTGCCAGCTCTCGACAGGGAACGGGGAACACTGAAGCTTTCTTT
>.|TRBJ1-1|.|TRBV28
CASSLLDTSNTEAFF
TGTGCCAGCAGTTTACTGGACACCTCGAACACTGAAGCTTTCTTT
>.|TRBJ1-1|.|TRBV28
CASSRDLNTEAFF
TGTGCCAGCAGTCGAGATCTGAACACTGAAGCTTTCTTT
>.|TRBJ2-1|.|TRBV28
CASSLFGTTNNEQFF
TGTGCCAGCAGTTTATTTGGGACCACAAACAATGAGCAGTTCTTC
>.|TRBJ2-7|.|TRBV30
CAWRGGHWGEQYF
TGTGCCTGGAGGGGGGGCCATTGGGGCGAGCAGTACTTC
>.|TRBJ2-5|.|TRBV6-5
CASRIGTGANQAQYF
TGTGCCAGCAGGATCGGGACGGGTGCCAATCAGGCCCAGTACTTC
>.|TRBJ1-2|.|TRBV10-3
CAIKGAGTSTGYTF
TGTGCCATCAAAGGGGCGGGGACCTCCACTGGCTACACCTTC
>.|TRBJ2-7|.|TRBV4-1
CASSQDWGRGDEQYF
TGCGCCAGCAGCCAAGATTGGGGGAGAGGCGACGAGCAGTACTTC
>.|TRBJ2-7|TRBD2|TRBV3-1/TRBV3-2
CASSPLGAGSSYEQYF
TGTGCCAGCAGCCCGCTGGGAGCGGGGAGCTCCTACGAGCAGTACTTC
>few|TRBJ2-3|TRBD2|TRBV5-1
CASRPIPGTSGSPSTDTQYF
TGCGCCAGCAGGCCAATTCCCGGGACTAGCGGAAGCCCTAGCACAGATACGCAGTATTTT
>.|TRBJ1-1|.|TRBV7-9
CASSLDPANTEAFF
TGTGCCAGCAGCTTAGACCCGGCGAACACTGAAGCTTTCTTT
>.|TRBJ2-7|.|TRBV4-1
CASSLDYIKAYEQYF
TGCGCCAGTTCTCTCGACTACATTAAGGCCTACGAGCAGTACTTC
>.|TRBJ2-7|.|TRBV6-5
CASSYSGAQDYEQYF
TGTGCCAGCAGTTACTCAGGGGCCCAAGACTACGAGCAGTACTTC
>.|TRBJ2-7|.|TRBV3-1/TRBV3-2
CASSQGRGASYEQYF
TGTGCCAGCAGCCAAGGGCGCGGGGCCTCCTACGAGCAGTACTTC
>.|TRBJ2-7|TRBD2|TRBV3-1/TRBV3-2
CASSLGTSDSYEQYF
TGTGCCAGCAGCCTCGGGACTAGCGACTCCTACGAGCAGTACTTC
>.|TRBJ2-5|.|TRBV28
CASSNRQGITETQYF
TGTGCCAGCTCTAATAGGCAGGGGATTACAGAGACCCAGTACTTC
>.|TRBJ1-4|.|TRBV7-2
CASSPQGSNEKLFF
TGTGCCAGCAGTCCACAGGGATCTAATGAAAAACTGTTTTTT
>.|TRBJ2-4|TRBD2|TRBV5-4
CASSGGGGGWAKNIQYF
TGTGCCAGCAGCGGCGGTGGCGGGGGGTGGGCCAAAAACATTCAGTACTTC
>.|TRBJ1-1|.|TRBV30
CASQGWTEAFF
TGTGCCTCCCAGGGTTGGACTGAAGCTTTCTTT
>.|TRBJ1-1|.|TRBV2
CASSDPEGYTEAFF
TGTGCCAGCAGTGACCCCGAAGGGTACACTGAAGCTTTCTTT
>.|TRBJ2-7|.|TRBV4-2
CASSQELLAYEQYF
TGTGCCAGCAGCCAAGAGCTCCTAGCCTACGAGCAGTACTTC
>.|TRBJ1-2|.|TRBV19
CASNTRTGGYTF
TGTGCCAGTAACACACGGACGGGTGGCTACACCTTC
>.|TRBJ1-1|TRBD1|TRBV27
CASSPKTGGLGTEAFF
TGTGCCAGCAGTCCGAAGACAGGGGGCCTGGGGACTGAAGCTTTCTTT
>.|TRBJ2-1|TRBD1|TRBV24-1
CATRDRTNSYNEQFF
TGTGCCACCCGGGACAGGACGAACTCCTACAATGAGCAGTTCTTC
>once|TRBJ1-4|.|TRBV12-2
CASRPLGGTPGSEKLFF
TGTGCAAGTCGCCCCCTAGGGGGGACGCCGGGATCTGAAAAACTGTTTTTT
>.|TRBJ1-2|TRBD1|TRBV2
CASRPQGARNGYTF
TGTGCCAGCAGGCCCCAGGGGGCCCGAAATGGCTACACCTTC
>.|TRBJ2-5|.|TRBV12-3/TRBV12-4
CASSFEETQYF
TGTGCCAGCAGTTTCGAGGAGACCCAGTACTTC
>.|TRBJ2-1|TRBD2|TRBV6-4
CASSDSAGGLREQFF
TGTGCCAGCAGTGACTCGGCGGGGGGTTTGCGGGAGCAGTTCTTC
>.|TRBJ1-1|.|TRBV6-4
CASSTQENTEAFF
TGTGCCAGCAGTACACAGGAGAACACTGAAGCTTTCTTT
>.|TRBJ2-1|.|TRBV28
CASRSYNEQFF
TGTGCCAGCAGGTCTTACAATGAGCAGTTCTTC
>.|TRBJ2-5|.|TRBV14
CASSQFGTIKETQYF
TGTGCCAGCAGCCAATTCGGGACAATAAAAGAGACCCAGTACTTC
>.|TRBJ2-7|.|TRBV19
CASSSPGGTSYEQYF
TGTGCCAGTAGTAGCCCTGGCGGGACCTCCTACGAGCAGTACTTC
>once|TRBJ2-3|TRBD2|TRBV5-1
CASSQTLGGIAGTDTQYF
TGCGCCAGCAGCCAAACCCTAGGCGGGATAGCGGGGACAGATACGCAGTATTTT
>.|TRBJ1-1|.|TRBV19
CASRFLPALANTEAFF
TGTGCCAGTCGTTTTTTGCCAGCTTTAGCGAACACTGAAGCTTTCTTT
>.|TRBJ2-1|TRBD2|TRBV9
CASSVVGGRGNEQFF
TGTGCCAGCAGCGTAGTGGGCGGGAGGGGCAATGAGCAGTTCTTC
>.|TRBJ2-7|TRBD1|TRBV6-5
CASSQDRGRYEQYF
TGTGCCAGCAGTCAGGACAGGGGGCGATACGAGCAGTACTTC
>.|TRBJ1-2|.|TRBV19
CASSPRGGDGYTF
TGTGCCAGTAGCCCTAGGGGGGGAGATGGCTACACCTTC
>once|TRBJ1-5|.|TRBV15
CATSRDRGSNQPQHF
TGTGCCACCAGCAGAGATCGAGGGAGCAATCAGCCCCAGCATTTT
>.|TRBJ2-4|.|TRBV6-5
CASSSGVIAKNIQYF
TGTGCCAGCAGCTCAGGGGTAATAGCCAAAAACATTCAGTACTTC
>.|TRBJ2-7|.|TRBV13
CASGWLTGGQYF
TGTGCCAGCGGTTGGCTAACTGGGGGGCAGTACTTC
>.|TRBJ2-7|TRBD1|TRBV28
CASRTTGGEDEQYF
TGTGCCAGCAGAACGACAGGGGGCGAGGACGAGCAGTACTTC
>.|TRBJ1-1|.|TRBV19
CASSIRERTATNTEAFF
TGTGCCAGTAGTATTAGGGAACGGACAGCCACGAACACTGAAGCTTTCTTT
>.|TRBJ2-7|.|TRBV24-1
CATSDGGYEQYF
TGTGCCACCAGTGATGGAGGATACGAGCAGTACTTC
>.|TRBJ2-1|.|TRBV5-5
CASSFGASHSYNEQFF
TGTGCCAGCAGCTTCGGAGCCTCACACTCCTACAATGAGCAGTTCTTC
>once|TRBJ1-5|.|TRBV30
CAWRNREMGSNQPQHF
TGTGCCTGGAGAAACAGGGAGATGGGAAGCAATCAGCCCCAGCATTTT
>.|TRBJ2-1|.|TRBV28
CASSSSMGGRDQFF
TGTGCCAGCAGTTCTTCTATGGGAGGTCGCGACCAGTTCTTC
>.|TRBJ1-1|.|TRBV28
CASSLEGRTEAFF
TGTGCCAGCAGTTTGGAGGGGAGGACTGAAGCTTTCTTT
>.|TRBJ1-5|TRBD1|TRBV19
CASSFQTGGFNQPQHF
TGTGCCAGTAGTTTCCAGACAGGGGGCTTCAATCAGCCCCAGCATTTT
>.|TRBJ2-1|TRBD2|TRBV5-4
CASSPRTSGQSSYNEQFF
TGTGCCAGCAGCCCCCGGACTAGCGGGCAAAGCTCCTACAATGAGCAGTTCTTC